This TCR beta chain was retrieved from a study of T cells after yellow fever vaccination. From the 5' RACE reads, TCRdb called clonotypes with MiXCR, one entry per CDR3 protein. The top ten hold roughly 0.86% of the sample, which has under 300,000 distinct CDR3 sequences, 6.9% seen once. CDR3 size: 17 residues. Unmatched junction bases numbered 7, after V lost 1 base and J lost 1 base. This clonotype was found many times. Specimen: CD4+ T cells sorted from PBMCs, collected 15 days after the yellow fever booster vaccination. The V call is TRBV12-3 or TRBV12-4, the J call TRBJ2-3; TRBD2 matches at 8 bases. This TCR came from a man aged 25 to 45 who received the YFV17D yellow fever vaccine. The DNA of the CDR3 is TGTGCCAGCAGTTTAGACCTAGCGGGCCCCCGCACAGATACGCAGTATTTT. Protein sequence: CASSLDLAGPRTDTQYF.